This TCR beta chain was sequenced for a study of cytomegalovirus exposure and HLA in healthy donors. Study at large: A later analysis reported the 100 to 150 validation repertoires used the same platform as the 500 to 800 first-cohort repertoires.

Trimming removed 4 bases from V and 7 bases from J; junction bases left unmatched: 5. Germline V gives CDR1 ENHRY, CDR2 SYGVKD. CDR3 length: 14 residues. Using immunoSEQ multiplex PCR, the repertoire was profiled, and TCRdb retains in-frame clones only, with some absent. The sample includes about 54,000 clones, roughly 90% of them seen just once. Points from the study as a whole: In the 95 to 150 validation repertoires, a later analysis found that first-cohort TCR clusters tended to co-occur. Among TCR beta chains, those listed as cytomegalovirus-associated numbered around 180.

In the case of this clone: Antigen unknown.

The sequenced material came from PBMCs. The genes are TRBV10-3 and TRBJ2-2, with 8 bases matching TRBD1. The clonotype comes from a young woman in good health and CMV-seropositive. The CDR3 DNA is TGTGCCATCAGTGTGGACAGGGCCGGCGGGGAGCTGTTTTTT. Protein product: CAISVDRAGGELFF.